The sequence of this T cell receptor (beta chain) was determined in a study of regulatory T cells in long-lasting Graves disease (dated by TCRdb to about 2021). Study-level background: Newly diagnosed Graves' disease patients had taken antithyroid drugs for less than 3 months. A total of around 33 samples underwent TCR sequencing, from about 13 patients with persistent Graves' disease and roughly 20 patients with newly diagnosed Graves' disease. Persistent Graves' disease patients were compared with newly diagnosed Graves' disease patients by peripheral blood TCR sequencing and RNA sequencing. The study took place in China and was registered as a clinical trial. Points the paper makes about the study in general: TRBV28, TRBJ1-2 and TRBJ2-5 were preferentially used in persistent disease, while TRBV20-1 and TRBJ2-1 were favored in newly diagnosed disease. Persistent Graves' disease patients showed lower TCR Shannon entropy and fewer highly expanded clones than newly diagnosed patients, suggesting clonal expansion. A larger number of public clonotypes was shared among persistent patients (approximately 2,500) than among newly diagnosed patients (about 990). Only the TCR beta chain was sequenced and analyzed. Only peripheral blood was studied, because thyroid tissue, the primary lesion, was inaccessible. As a limitation, the authors acknowledged that the small sample size may reduce accuracy.

Taken with the paper, the label for time point translates to: newly diagnosed GD, antithyroid drugs for less than 3 months. For both TCR sequencing and RNA sequencing, RNA was extracted from PBMCs in TRIzol. The diagnosis of Graves' disease followed American Thyroid Association guidelines. Patients were recruited from an endocrinology department in Xi'an, China. Each patient gave about 10 milliliters of peripheral blood, collected in an EDTA anticoagulant tube. Ficoll Paque Plus density gradient separation was used to isolate PBMCs, and no additional T cell sorting was done. RNA quality was checked with an Agilent 2100 Bioanalyzer and agarose gel, and concentration with a NanoDrop 2000. With regard to this clonotype: Its recognized antigen is unknown. Qualities for individual bases were not recorded, and no much larger clone is one base off.

Library generation was performed with multiplex PCR. Sequencing relied on an Illumina HiSeq 4000. CDR3 regions were amplified by Arm-PCR with iRepertoire HTBI primers to construct TCR beta libraries. Gel purification was performed on PCR products prior to sequencing. In the authors' own workflow: Across samples, around 58 TRBV and roughly 13 TRBJ segments were identified and used for gene usage analysis of CDR3 amino acid clonotypes. COPE and FqMerger were used to merge the filtered high-quality paired reads into contigs. BLAST was used to align contigs to IMGT TRBV, TRBD and TRBJ reference genes, with CDR3 defined following IMGT. Highly expanded clones were defined as clonotypes with a frequency above 0.1%. Shannon entropy served as the measure of repertoire diversity, while the Gini coefficient captured V-J evenness. Clonotypes shared by more than one individual were considered public. In TCRdb, the public reads were trimmed at Q25 with fastp and aligned with MiXCR, with productive beta chains retained. Rows with a matching CDR3 protein are joined into one entry that keeps the most common DNA and genes. TCRdb, not the original authors, processed these V and J calls. The table for this sample lists about 470,000 distinct CDR3 sequences; roughly 17% of them were counted only once. Clones ranked in the top ten supply 12% of the sample.

Based on the germline V gene, the CDR1 and CDR2 sequences are LGHNA and YNFKEQ. Germline trimming amounts to 1 base on V and 1 base on J, with 4 as the count of junction bases outside the gene matches. From the cysteine through the phenylalanine, the CDR3 covers 15 amino acids. Here the CDR3 DNA is all that survives: 45 bases in frame from base 1. This sample was also put to use in a study of T cells in Graves' hyperthyroidism and ophthalmopathy. Drawing on the second study: Stable Graves' hyperthyroidism was defined as no progression to ophthalmopathy during 18 months of follow-up. Hyperthyroidism patients were aged 18 to 65 years and newly diagnosed, with disease duration of less than 2 months. The study excluded patients with uncontrolled infections, other autoimmune diseases, pregnancy or lactation. Diagnoses were established on the basis of clinical symptoms, serum thyroxine and TRAb, thyroid ultrasound, and orbital computed tomography. The first round of RT-PCR for the TCR CDR3 was performed with the HTBI primer set and the Qiagen OneStep RT-PCR kit. Most expanded thyroid clonotypes (frequency above 0.001) were also detected in blood, a finding suggesting that blood repertoires may reflect thyroid immune responses. In cross-validation, a model built on a 13 V-J signature told ophthalmopathy apart from stable hyperthyroidism with under 90% sensitivity and around 83% specificity, and in testing the same model reached 80%/75%. In validation, progression to ophthalmopathy was predicted by the model with almost 71% sensitivity and about 72% specificity, a median of roughly 6.4 months before onset. TCR V-J signatures able to tell the groups apart were searched for in a discovery cohort of 90 to 100 patients, of whom roughly 42 had Graves' ophthalmopathy and 55 to 60 had stable Graves' hyperthyroidism. Prospective prediction of ophthalmopathy was tested in an independent validation cohort of 18 to 20 hyperthyroidism patients and approximately 17 patients who later progressed to ophthalmopathy. The approximately 90 discovery patients were randomly split 7:3 into training and test sets. Thyroid tissue and blood T-cell repertoires from six Graves' hyperthyroidism patients were also compared in the study. Once sampling was done, hyperthyroidism patients were given methimazole at a starting dose of 30 mg daily, whereas ophthalmopathy patients were given high-dose intravenous methylprednisolone. Libraries were constructed in a second round of multiplex PCR, after which size selection and purification were carried out. Libraries were sequenced paired-end with 100 bp reads on an Illumina HiSeq2000. SOAPnuke was used to process the raw data, throwing out any read that contained adapters or uncalled bases, had a mean Phred below 15, or lacked an exact constant-primer or identifier match. COPE v1.2.5 was used to merge high-quality paired reads, and clonotypes were defined as unique nucleotide sequences. MiTCR v1.1 was used to align clonotypes to the IMGT TRBV, TRBD and TRBJ reference segments. The analysis included only V-J combinations with a frequency above 0.0001, which together covered 99% to 99.2% of the repertoires. The TCS score was defined as F50 (clonal expansion) divided by E x V (chaos), with BLOSUM62-based TCRdist calculated between CDR3 peptides within each V-J. Welch's t-statistics and random forest reduced just over 500 V-J features to 10 to 15, which were used in a naive Bayes classifier (R e1071). No statistical method was used to fix the sample size in advance, and group allocation was not hidden from the investigators. The paper describes TCR Vbeta CDR3 sequencing of 130 to 150 peripheral blood samples, made up of approximately 40 ophthalmopathy patients, 70 to 75 hyperthyroidism patients and roughly 17 progressor patients.

Recombination connected TRBV4-2 to TRBJ2-7; TRBD2 fits 7 bases in the junction. The sample in question was peripheral blood mononuclear cells (PBMCs), obtained at new diagnosis, from a patient treated with antithyroid drugs. The sequence derives from a man aged 40-49 years with Graves disease. Donor details come from another sample of the same person, matched by shared clones. The CDR3 loop reads CASSQGASGSYEQYF. The sequence in DNA is TGTGCCAGCAGCCAAGGGGCTAGCGGATCCTACGAGCAGTACTTC.